These 32 T cell receptor beta chains originate from one sample sequenced in a study of cytomegalovirus exposure and HLA in healthy donors listed by TCRdb under 2017. Libraries were built with the immunoSEQ multiplex PCR assay. For the multiplex PCR, a mixture combining 60 forward primers for TCR Vbeta segments and 13 reverse primers for TCR Jbeta segments was used. TCRdb provides this immuneACCESS table in a form limited to in-frame rearrangements. Some clones are lacking; in checked studies, under half of them reflect an unresolved V gene, and why the rest are absent is not known. The table for this sample shows roughly 78,000 clones. Of the sample, about 0.83% is held by the ten largest clones. The specimen was PBMCs. The source is a boy aged 5-17 years in good health and CMV-seronegative.

The chain combines TRBV13 with TRBJ1-1; a weak D match, TRBD1 (5 bases). V lost 7 bases and J lost 0, with 24 bases in between. CDR3 length: 18 amino acids. The germline V gene has CDR1 PRHDT and CDR2 FYEKMQ (reference sequence). The CDR3 region has the DNA TGTGCCAGCACTCACTACGGGGGTGAGGGAACCATGAACACTGAAGCTTTCTTT. This codes for CASTHYGGEGTMNTEAFF.

The gene calls are TRBV5-6 and TRBJ2-6; 7 bases agree with TRBD1. Germline loops: CDR1 SGHDT, CDR2 YYEEEE. This CDR3 is 16 amino acids long. Germline trimming cut 1 base from V and 3 bases from J; bases unmatched to any gene: 4. The CDR3 nucleotides are TGTGCCAGCAGCTTGCCAGGGGGAGATGGGGCCAACGTCCTGACTTTC. Its protein is CASSLPGGDGANVLTF.

As DNA, the CDR3 is TGTGCCAGCAGCTTAGTGACTCCACCAAATGGCTACACCTTC. This sequence encodes CASSLVTPPNGYTF. The chain employs TRBV7-9 and TRBJ1-2; D gene ambiguous. The CDR3 has 14 amino acids. V was shortened by 1 base and J by 6 bases, with 12 bases between the two germline ends. CDR1 is SEHNR and CDR2 is FQNEAQ in the germline V gene (reference sequence).

The chain recombines TRBV15 with TRBJ1-5; D is perhaps TRBD1 (5 bases). V gave up 0 bases and J gave up 2 bases, with 8 bases separating them. Germline values: CDR1 LNHNV, CDR2 YYDKDF (reference sequence). The CDR3 has 15 amino acids. CDR3 protein: CATSRDTGRNQPQHF. The DNA for the CDR3 is TGTGCCACCAGCAGAGATACAGGACGCAATCAGCCCCAGCATTTT.

This sequence joins TRBV19 and TRBJ2-5; no clear D. V was trimmed by 4 bases and J by 5 bases, leaving 14 bases between them. The CDR3 contains 14 residues. Germline CDR1 is LNHDA and CDR2 is SQIVND (reference sequence). For the CDR3, the DNA is TGTGCCAGTAGTACCCGAGGTAGCTGGGAGACCCAGTACTTC. It is translated as CASSTRGSWETQYF.

This chain links TRBV19 with TRBJ1-4; 8 bases fit TRBD1. The V and J ends lost 5 bases and 12 bases, in that order; junction bases with no gene match: 8. The CDR3 is made up of 13 amino acids. CDR1 and CDR2 from the germline V gene are LNHDA and SQIVND (reference sequence). Here the CDR3 reads CASSVGQAGQLFF. The CDR3 bases are TGTGCCAGTAGTGTGGGACAGGCGGGCCAACTGTTTTTT.

A note on this clone: The junction departs from germline at one end; a sequencing error may be responsible. The rearrangement uses TRBV30 and TRBJ1-1; D is possibly TRBD1 (6 bases). CDR3 length: 13 residues. Germline V gives CDR1 GTSNPN, CDR2 SVGIG (reference sequence). CDR3 in DNA: TGTGCCTGGAGAGAGACAGGTAACACTGAAGATTTCTTT. It yields the protein CAWRETGNTEDFF. The full variable domain, in which reference TRBV30 and TRBJ1-1 provide the parts outside the CDR3, is SQTIHQWPATLVQPVGSPLSLECTVEGTSNPNLYWYRQAAGRGLQLLFYSVGIGQISSEVPQNLSASRPQDRQFILSSKKLLLSDSGFYLCAWRETGNTEDFFGQGTRLTVV.

J is TRBJ2-7 and V is TRBV4-2; 12 nucleotides align to TRBD2. The CDR3 sequence is 15 residues long. V trimming: 7 bases; J trimming: 5 bases; junction bases outside the gene matches: 9. The germline V gene encodes CDR1 LGHNA and CDR2 YNFKEQ. CDR3 protein: CASTPSGRAVDEQYF. DNA of the CDR3: TGTGCCAGCACCCCTAGCGGGAGGGCCGTCGACGAGCAGTACTTC.

The J gene is TRBJ1-1, the V gene TRBV6-5, with a possible D match to TRBD1 (5 bases). The CDR3 contains 12 residues. Trimming took off 7 bases at V and 6 bases at J, with 12 bases between the two ends. Germline CDR1 MNHEY, CDR2 SVGAGI. CDR3: CASTSEGAEAFF. Written as DNA, the CDR3 is TGTGCCAGCACGAGCGAAGGGGCTGAAGCTTTCTTT.

The chain couples TRBV7-2 to TRBJ2-7, with TRBD2 matching 8 bases. The CDR3 spans 16 residues. Looked up from germline, CDR1 is SGHTA and CDR2 is FQGNSA. The junction had 9 bases not matched to a gene; V was cut back by 1 base and J by 4 bases. For the CDR3, the DNA is TGTGCCAGCAGCTTAGGGGCGGGAGGATTTGATTACGAGCAGTACTTC. This codes for CASSLGAGGFDYEQYF.

This chain joins TRBV20-1 and TRBJ2-3; D is ambiguous. This CDR3 region has 11 residues. Trimming removed 3 bases at V and 6 bases at J, with 7 bases between. Germline V CDR1 and CDR2: DFQATT, SNEGSKA (reference sequence). The CDR3 DNA sequence: TGCAGTGCTAGCCACGGTGATACGCAGTATTTT. It translates to CSASHGDTQYF.

The chain combines TRBV14 with TRBJ2-1, with D possibly matching TRBD1 (6 bases). This CDR3 spans 15 amino acids. Looked up from germline, CDR1 is SGHDN and CDR2 is FVKESK. Trimming shortened V by 4 bases and J by 2 bases, and 12 bases separated the two germline ends. The CDR3 reads CASSLFTGTYNEQFF. CDR3 sequence (DNA): TGTGCCAGCAGCCTATTTACAGGGACCTACAATGAGCAGTTCTTC.

The genes are TRBV7-2 and TRBJ2-3; 10 bases match TRBD2. Germline CDR1 reads SGHTA; CDR2 reads FQGNSA. V shed 1 base and J 0 bases; nucleotides not matched to a gene: 10. The CDR3 has 19 residues. The CDR3 sequence is CASSLVAGGAGGSTDTQYF. CDR3 coding DNA: TGTGCCAGCAGCTTAGTGGCAGGTGGAGCGGGAGGGAGCACAGATACGCAGTATTTT.

The CDR3 protein is CAQSTGLEFGEQFF. The CDR3 bases are TGTGCCCAAAGTACTGGTTTGGAGTTCGGGGAGCAGTTCTTC. The chain has TRBV30 and TRBJ2-1; D is uncertain. The length of the CDR3 is 14 residues. V lost 8 bases, J lost 10 bases, and 24 bases lay in between. Germline CDR1 and CDR2: GTSNPN and SVGIG (reference sequence).

The chain employs TRBV4-2 and TRBJ1-3, with 7 positions matching TRBD1. The germline gives CDR1 LGHNA, CDR2 YNFKEQ. V dropped 0 bases and J dropped 0; count of bases not matched to a gene: 8. The CDR3 has 18 residues. The DNA of the CDR3 is TGTGCCAGCAGCCAAGATCCACGCAGGGGGAACTCTGGAAACACCATATATTTT. The encoded protein is CASSQDPRRGNSGNTIYF.

CDR3 protein: CASSLATGNNSPLHF. In DNA form, the CDR3 reads TGCGCCAGCAGCTTGGCGACGGGAAATAATTCACCCCTCCACTTT. The V call is TRBV5-1, the J call TRBJ1-6; D unresolved. This CDR3 contains 15 residues. Trimming pared 0 bases from V and 5 bases from J, leaving 9 bases between. Germline CDR1 reads SGHRS; CDR2 reads YFSETQ.

This chain joins TRBV11-2 and TRBJ2-1; 10 bases are a match to TRBD1. From germline, CDR1 is SGHAT and CDR2 FQNNGV. The CDR3 extends over 15 amino acids. The V gene end was trimmed by 4 bases and the J gene end by 2 bases; junction bases not matched to a gene: 2. The CDR3 DNA is TGTGCCAGCAGCTCTGGGACAGGGGCCTACAATGAGCAGTTCTTC. Protein: CASSSGTGAYNEQFF.

CDR3 nucleotides: TGCGCCAGCAGCCCCCCTAGCGGGAGTGAGACCCAGTACTTC. Encoded protein: CASSPPSGSETQYF. This chain links TRBV5-1 with TRBJ2-5; 10 bases are a match to TRBD2. From germline, CDR1 is SGHRS and CDR2 YFSETQ. The CDR3 contains 14 residues. The ends lost 4 bases at V and 5 bases at J; junction bases unmatched: 5. The full variable domain, its missing parts supplied by reference TRBV5-1 and TRBJ2-5, is KAGVTQTPRYLIKTRGQQVTLSCSPISGHRSVSWYQQTPGQGLQFLFEYFSETQRNKGNFPGRFSGRQFSNSRSEMNVSTLELGDSALYLCASSPPSGSETQYFGPGTRLLVL.

The gene calls are TRBV5-1 and TRBJ1-2, with D tentatively TRBD1 (5 bases). The CDR3 runs to 15 residues. The germline V and J ends were trimmed by 4 bases and 7 bases, with 20 bases remaining between them. Germline CDR1 SGHRS, CDR2 YFSETQ. For the CDR3, the DNA is TGCGCCAGCAGCCAGGACCGGGCTAACAGGAGTGGCTACACCTTC. Amino acid sequence: CASSQDRANRSGYTF.

This chain links TRBV19 with TRBJ2-7; the match to TRBD1 covers 8 bases. CDR3 length equals 16 residues. CDR1 is LNHDA and CDR2 is SQIVND in the germline V gene (reference sequence). V trimming: 3 bases; J trimming: 2 bases; junction bases outside the gene matches: 9. The CDR3 sequence: CASSMRRTGITYEQYF. CDR3 nucleotides: TGTGCCAGTAGTATGAGGCGGACAGGGATTACCTACGAGCAGTACTTC. The complete variable domain, with remaining parts taken from reference TRBV19 and TRBJ2-7, reads DGGITQSPKYLFRKEGQNVTLSCEQNLNHDAMYWYRQDPGQGLRLIYYSQIVNDFQKGDIAEGYSVSREKKESFPLTVTSAQKNPTAFYLCASSMRRTGITYEQYFGPGTRLTVT.

CDR3 DNA: TGCAGCGTTGAAGCCCCTGAGAGAGGGGATACGCAGTATTTT. The encoded protein is CSVEAPERGDTQYF. J is TRBJ2-3 and V is TRBV29-1, with a possible D match to TRBD2 (5 bases). Germline V gene data show CDR1 as SQVTM and CDR2 as ANQGSEA. The CDR3 has 14 residues. V shed 1 base and J shed 6 bases, with 14 bases lying between them.

The V gene is TRBV19, the J gene TRBJ2-3, with 7 bases identical to TRBD2. J was trimmed by 3 bases and V by 1 base; bases with no gene match: 4. Germline V gives CDR1 LNHDA, CDR2 SQIVND (reference sequence). This CDR3 is built from 15 residues. The DNA of the CDR3 is TGTGCCAGTAGTATAGCCTGGCGGGAGACAGATACGCAGTATTTT. Translating it yields CASSIAWRETDTQYF.

The rearrangement links TRBV28 to TRBJ1-2; no clear D. This CDR3 is built from 16 residues. The V gene lost 3 bases and the J gene lost 3 bases, with 17 bases spanning the gap. Germline lookup yields CDR1 MDHEN and CDR2 SYDVKM. CDR3 coding DNA: TGTGCCAGCAGTTTGGGTGCGGGGTACCCTGACTATGGCTACACCTTC. Translated: CASSLGAGYPDYGYTF.

The V and J genes are TRBV7-3 and TRBJ2-1; D ambiguous. Trimming took 4 bases from V and 4 from J, leaving 14 bases between them. The CDR3 has 15 amino acids. Per germline, CDR1 SGHTA and CDR2 FQGTGA. The CDR3 DNA follows: TGTGCCAGCAGCTCCACTCGCCCTCCTTACAATGAGCAGTTCTTC. Translation: CASSSTRPPYNEQFF.

This chain uses TRBV6-5 with TRBJ1-1; no firm D call. V was shortened by 7 bases and J by 13 bases, with 22 bases between the two germline ends. CDR3 length equals 13 residues. Germline-derived CDR1 and CDR2 are MNHEY and SVGAGI. CDR3 protein: CASTQPGETEDFF. Here the CDR3 DNA reads TGTGCCAGCACTCAACCTGGCGAAACCGAGGATTTCTTT.

The chain carries TRBV2 and TRBJ1-1; no firm D call. Germline-derived CDR1 and CDR2 are SNHLY and FYNNEI. V was trimmed by 6 bases and J by 4 bases, leaving 9 bases between them. This CDR3 region has 12 residues. The CDR3, as DNA: TGTGCCAGCAGCCCGCTGGCCACTGAAGCTTTCTTT. Protein product: CASSPLATEAFF.

The V gene is TRBV4-2, the J gene TRBJ2-2; D perhaps matches TRBD1 (6 bases). The CDR3 spans 17 residues. V lost 2 bases and J lost 4, with 17 bases in between. Germline CDR1 is LGHNA and CDR2 is YNFKEQ. The CDR3 bases are TGTGCCAGCAGCCAAAACCTAGGACAGAGTGGCACCGGGGAGCTGTTTTTT. Residues: CASSQNLGQSGTGELFF.

The chain joins TRBV9 to TRBJ1-2, with TRBD1 matching over 11 bases. The ends lost 3 bases at V and 2 bases at J; junction bases unmatched: 6. The germline V gene has CDR1 SGDLS and CDR2 YYNGEE. CDR3 length equals 16 residues. As DNA, the CDR3 is TGTGCCAGCAGCGGACGGGACAGGGGGGAGAACTATGGCTACACCTTC. Translation: CASSGRDRGENYGYTF.

V usage is TRBV18 and J usage is TRBJ1-5, with 12 bases aligning to TRBD1. Germline CDR1 KGHSH, CDR2 LQKENI. The CDR3 is 17 amino acids. V gave up 0 bases and J gave up 4 bases; unmatched junction bases: 4. The CDR3 reads CASSPPMGQGANQPQHF. CDR3 sequence (DNA): TGTGCCAGCTCACCACCGATGGGACAGGGGGCAAATCAGCCCCAGCATTTT.

CDR3 DNA sequence: TGTGCCAGCAGCTTAGCTTTATCGTCGCGGGGGAGCTCCACAGATACGCAGTATTTT. Encoded protein: CASSLALSSRGSSTDTQYF. The J gene is TRBJ2-3, the V gene TRBV13; 7 bases fit TRBD2. In germline, CDR1 is PRHDT, CDR2 FYEKMQ (reference sequence). V lost 1 base and J lost 2; bases outside the gene matches: 15. The CDR3 is 19 residues long.

This chain links TRBV28 with TRBJ2-7; possible D gene TRBD2, 6 bases. V was pared by 4 bases and J by 0 bases, with 13 bases between. Per the germline V gene, CDR1 is MDHEN and CDR2 is SYDVKM. The length of the CDR3 is 15 residues. The CDR3 sequence is CASSSSSGGSYEQYF. The CDR3, as DNA: TGTGCCAGCAGTTCCAGTTCCGGGGGCTCCTACGAGCAGTACTTC. Using reference TRBV28 and TRBJ2-7 for the parts outside the CDR3, the full variable domain is DVKVTQSSRYLVKRTGEKVFLECVQDMDHENMFWYRQDPGLGLRLIYFSYDVKMKEKGDIPEGYSVSREKKERFSLILESASTNQTSMYLCASSSSSGGSYEQYFGPGTRLTVT.

The CDR3 loop is CASSYRTGREKLFF. The CDR3 DNA is TGTGCCAGCAGTTATAGGACAGGGAGGGAAAAACTGTTTTTT. The rearrangement joins TRBV6-5 to TRBJ1-4, with 8 bases that match TRBD1. V gave up 3 bases and J gave up 8 bases; unmatched junction bases: 5. The CDR3 has 14 residues. Germline-derived CDR1 and CDR2 are MNHEY and SVGAGI.